The sequence of this TCR beta chain was determined in a study of monozygotic twins with inflammatory bowel disease. This CDR3 contains 14 residues. Germline CDR1 and CDR2: MNHNY and SVGAGI (reference sequence). Per-sample cDNA came from eight separate reactions. Each UMI, carrying a 6-nucleotide sample barcode, came from template switching. Following a re-call of the 5' RACE reads, TCRdb has one entry per CDR3 protein and lacks DNA. Recorded for this sample: approximately 150,000 distinct CDR3 sequences. V and J are TRBV6-6 and TRBJ2-5. The clonotype originates from a human donor with ulcerative colitis or Crohn's disease, or a healthy co-twin of an affected twin (not recorded which). The sequencing sample was made of blood. The CDR3 loop reads CASSYSKTQETQYF.